A selection of T cell receptor beta chains follows, all from one sample in a study of shared clonotypes between healthy human individuals. TCRdb's table, derived via immunoSEQ multiplex PCR, lists solely in-frame clones and lacks some. Among some 2,100,000 clones, 90% to 96% were seen once, and the ten largest hold approximately 0.13%. Input material: naive CD4+ T cells sorted from blood. These receptors were taken from a man between 18 and 35 years old in good health. CDR3s include the opening cysteine and the closing phenylalanine or tryptophan. A D gene is named only where the DNA matches it firmly. Not all rows give a size; the values are once, few, many and, for expanded clones, a class.

>-|TRBD1|TRBV9|TRBJ1-6
TGTGCCAGCAGCCCAGGGGGAAGTGTGTCACCCCTCCACTTT
CASSPGGSVSPLHF
>-|-|TRBV2|TRBJ1-4
TGTGCCAGCAGCCCCGAAGGGTTTAATGAAAAACTGTTTTTT
CASSPEGFNEKLFF
>-|-|TRBV5-6|TRBJ2-7
TGTGCCAGCAGCTTGGGTGGGAGGGGGTACTACGAGCAGTACTTC
CASSLGGRGYYEQYF
>-|-|TRBV10-2|TRBJ1-4
TGCGCCAGCAGCCATGGGCAGGGGAATGAAAAACTGTTTTTT
CASSHGQGNEKLFF
>-|-|TRBV7-2|TRBJ2-5
TGTGCCAGCAGGCCCTCTCCCCAAGAGACCCAGTACTTC
CASRPSPQETQYF
>-|-|TRBV30|TRBJ1-5
TGTGCCTGGAAGGGACCCACGGAGCCCCAGCATTTT
CAWKGPTEPQHF
>-|TRBD2|TRBV28|TRBJ2-5
TGTGCCAGCAGTTTATATTTCCTACTAGCGGAGTCCCAGAGACTTCAAGAGACCCAGTACTTC
CASSLYFLLAESQRLQETQYF
>-|TRBD1|TRBV6-5|TRBJ1-2
TGTGCCAGCAGCGTTCAGGGGGACGGCTACACCTTC
CASSVQGDGYTF
>-|-|TRBV18|TRBJ1-2
TGTGCCAGCTCACCAATGTCCGCTTCGGGGGGCGCCAACTATGGCTACACCTTC
CASSPMSASGGANYGYTF
>-|TRBD2|TRBV10-3|TRBJ2-3
TGTGCCATCAGTGAGTCTGAGCGGGGGTTCACAGATACGCAGTATTTT
CAISESERGFTDTQYF
>once|-|TRBV10-3|TRBJ2-7
TGTGCCATCAGTGACTCGCGGGGCGGCTCCGGCGAGCAGTACTTC
CAISDSRGGSGEQYF
>-|TRBD2|TRBV14|TRBJ2-2
TGTGCCAGCAGCCAAGGGACTAGCGAAGCCGGGGAGCTGTTTTTT
CASSQGTSEAGELFF
>-|-|TRBV27|TRBJ2-5
TGTGCCAGCAGTCCTTCCGGGAGCGAGACCCAGTACTTC
CASSPSGSETQYF
>-|-|TRBV6-6|TRBJ1-6
TGTGCCAGCAGTCTACCGGGCCGGGATTCACCCCTCCACTTT
CASSLPGRDSPLHF
>-|TRBD1|TRBV9|TRBJ1-2
TGTGCCAGCAGCGTAGGGGACAGGGGGATATACTATGGCTACACCTTC
CASSVGDRGIYYGYTF
>-|TRBD2|TRBV5-1|TRBJ2-1
TGCGCCAGCAGCTTGGAGCAGCGGGATTACAATGAGCAGTTCTTC
CASSLEQRDYNEQFF
>-|-|TRBV7-6|TRBJ2-3
TGTGCCAGCAGCTTAGGACTGGGGGCAGATACGCAGTATTTT
CASSLGLGADTQYF
>-|TRBD2|TRBV25-1|TRBJ2-1
TGTGCCAGCAGCACTATGGGGACTAGGGGCTCCAATGAGCAGTTCTTC
CASSTMGTRGSNEQFF
>once|-|TRBV6-5|TRBJ1-2
TGTGCCAGCAGTTATTGGGGGAACTATGGCTACACCTTC
CASSYWGNYGYTF
>once|-|TRBV19|TRBJ2-1
TGTGCCAGTAGTACTAGTGTAGGGAATGAGCAGTTCTTC
CASSTSVGNEQFF
>once|-|TRBV19|TRBJ1-1
TGTGCCAGTAGTATGAACACTGAAGCTTTCTTT
CASSMNTEAFF
>-|-|TRBV7-2|TRBJ1-4
TGTGCCAGCAGCTTAGGGACCGGGAAGGAGAATGAAAAACTGTTTTTT
CASSLGTGKENEKLFF
>-|TRBD2|TRBV7-9|TRBJ2-1
TGTGCCAGCAGCTTTAGCGGGGGGTACAATGAGCAGTTCTTC
CASSFSGGYNEQFF
>-|-|TRBV5-4|TRBJ2-2
TGTGCCAGCGGTAGGGGGGGCGACACCGGGGAGCTGTTTTTT
CASGRGGDTGELFF
>-|TRBD1|TRBV19|TRBJ2-7
TGTGCCAGTAGTAAGCCCACCCCGGGACAGGGGATTTACGAGCAGTACTTC
CASSKPTPGQGIYEQYF
>-|-|TRBV11-2|TRBJ2-3
TGTGCCAGCAGCTTAGCGCAGGGTGGACGCGCAGATACGCAGTATTTT
CASSLAQGGRADTQYF
>-|TRBD1|TRBV5-1|TRBJ1-4
TGCGCCAGCAGCTTATCGACAGGGTTAGGGGAAAAACTGTTTTTT
CASSLSTGLGEKLFF
>-|TRBD1|TRBV5-4|TRBJ1-2
TGTGCCAGCAGCATGGACAGGGGCGGGCGAAGTGGCTACACCTTC
CASSMDRGGRSGYTF
>-|-|TRBV5-1|TRBJ1-3
TGCGCCAGCAGCTTTGATACTGGAAACACCATATATTTT
CASSFDTGNTIYF
>once|-|TRBV5-4|TRBJ2-3
TGTGCCAGCAGCTTGGCGGGACCCACAGATACGCAGTATTTT
CASSLAGPTDTQYF
>-|-|TRBV6-5|TRBJ2-7
TGTGCCAGCACCTCGGACCGCAACGAGCAGTACTTC
CASTSDRNEQYF
>-|-|TRBV12-5|TRBJ2-7
TGTGCTAGTGCAATCGACCGGAGCTCCTACGAGCAGTACTTC
CASAIDRSSYEQYF
>-|-|TRBV19|TRBJ1-2
TGTGCCAGTAGCTCCGGGACTAGGGTCTCCCTGGGGATAGGATATGGCTACACCTTC
CASSSGTRVSLGIGYGYTF
>-|-|TRBV10-3|TRBJ2-7
TGTGCCATCGGACCTGAGGTCCAGCAGTACTTC
CAIGPEVQQYF
>-|-|TRBV5-1|TRBJ2-4
TGCGCCAGCAGCTTGGCGGGTATCAGTATAGACATTCAGTACTTC
CASSLAGISIDIQYF
>-|TRBD2|TRBV11-1|TRBJ2-1
TGTGCCAGCAGCGGGGAGGGAGGGGTCTTTGAGCAGTTCTTC
CASSGEGGVFEQFF
>-|-|TRBV2|TRBJ2-5
TGTGCCAGCAGCGCGACTGGGGGCCAGTACTTC
CASSATGGQYF
>-|TRBD2|TRBV5-4|TRBJ2-5
TGTGCCAGCAGCATGGGACTAGCGGGGGGACAAGAGACCCAGTACTTC
CASSMGLAGGQETQYF
>-|-|TRBV10-2|TRBJ1-1
TGCGCCAGCACCCGAGGAGTTGAAGCTTTCTTT
CASTRGVEAFF
>-|-|TRBV10-3|TRBJ2-7
TGTGCCATCACCAGGGAGGTATCCTACGAGCAGTACTTC
CAITREVSYEQYF
>-|-|TRBV10-2|TRBJ1-5
TGCGCCAGCAGTGAGCAGGGAGATGGTAATCAGCCCCAGCATTTT
CASSEQGDGNQPQHF
>-|TRBD1|TRBV11-3|TRBJ2-2
TGTGCCAGCAGTCTCGACAGGGGAGACACCGGGGAGCTGTTTTTT
CASSLDRGDTGELFF
>-|-|TRBV6-5|TRBJ2-7
TGTGCCAGCAGTTATAGGGGAGACGAGCAGTACTTC
CASSYRGDEQYF
>-|-|TRBV2|TRBJ2-2
TGTGCCAGCAGTGAAAGTGGGTTATACACCGGGGAGCTGTTTTTT
CASSESGLYTGELFF
>-|-|TRBV7-3|TRBJ1-1
TGTGCCAGCAGCTTACGGTATCGGGGTCTGGACTTAGGGAACACTGAAGCTTTCTTT
CASSLRYRGLDLGNTEAFF
>-|-|TRBV5-6|TRBJ2-1
TGTGCCAGCAGCCCCAGCGGGCCCTACAATGAGCAGTTCTTC
CASSPSGPYNEQFF
>-|TRBD1|TRBV10-3|TRBJ1-1
TGTGCCATCAGTGAGTCACAGGGGGGCACTGAAGCTTTCTTT
CAISESQGGTEAFF
>-|-|TRBV4-1|TRBJ1-5
TGCGCCAGCAGCCCATCAACGGGGAAGAAGAAGGGTCAGCCCCAGCATTTT
CASSPSTGKKKGQPQHF
>-|TRBD1|TRBV5-1|TRBJ2-1
TGCGCCAGCAGCCCCCGGGGACAGTACAATGAGCAGTTCTTC
CASSPRGQYNEQFF
>-|-|TRBV2|TRBJ2-3
TGTGCCAGCACCGAGGACATCACAGATACGCAGTATTTT
CASTEDITDTQYF
>-|-|TRBV11-2|TRBJ2-7
TGTGCCAGCAGCTTGACCGGGGTTAACACCATCTACGAGCAGTACTTC
CASSLTGVNTIYEQYF